This T cell receptor (beta chain) was identified during a study of CXCR4 blockade with PD-1 therapy in pancreatic cancer. This clone has just a few counts. TCRdb's table, derived via immunoSEQ multiplex PCR, lists solely in-frame clones and lacks some. The table records 600 to 800 clones, roughly 30% of them present only once. V lost 2 bases and J lost 1, with 17 bases in between. Germline V gives CDR1 SGHNT, CDR2 YENEEA. This CDR3 is 17 amino acids long. The specimen sequenced was tumor tissue. This sequence joins TRBV11-3 and TRBJ1-1; a possible D gene is TRBD1 (6 bases). This receptor was obtained from a human donor with pancreatic ductal adenocarcinoma. This CDR3 is CASSLRRQALENTEAFF. In DNA, the CDR3 is TGTGCCAGCAGCTTACGACGACAGGCACTAGAGAACACTGAAGCTTTCTTT. The full variable domain, completed using reference TRBV11-3 and TRBJ1-1, is EAGVVQSPRYKIIEKKQPVAFWCNPISGHNTLYWYLQNLGQGPELLIRYENEEAVDDSQLPKDRFSAERLKGVDSTLKIQPAELGDSAVYLCASSLRRQALENTEAFFGQGTRLTVV.